This T cell receptor beta chain stems from a study of shared clonotypes between healthy human individuals. Findings and caveats of the study: Among donors, clonotype sharing was expected to be affected by sequencing depth.

Trimming left V 3 bases short and J 0 bases short, with 6 bases between. The CDR3 covers 14 residues. CDR1 and CDR2 from the germline V gene are SNHLY and FYNNEI. The assay was immunoSEQ multiplex PCR, and TCRdb's table has in-frame clones only and misses some. The sample lists 2 million to 2.5 million clones; around 90% were seen once. Caucasian adults living in Nashville, Tennessee, provided all samples. With respect to this clone: What it binds is unknown.

What was sequenced was naive CD4+ T cells from PBMCs. Subset indicated: CD45RA+ positively selected. This receptor was obtained from a young man in good health. Some clones in this sample may be carry-over from other donors' samples. V usage is TRBV2 and J usage is TRBJ1-3; D remains unclear. The CDR3 protein is CASSDAVSGNTIYF. The CDR3, as DNA: TGTGCCAGCAGTGATGCGGTCTCTGGAAACACCATATATTTT.